These T cell receptor beta chains were read from a single sample in a study of neurological immune-mediated disorders. One entry per CDR3 protein results from TCRdb running MiXCR on the 5' RACE reads. Of about 60,000 distinct CDR3 sequences listed, 3.5% to 4.5% are singletons. Material for sequencing was PBMCs. These TCRs come from a woman between 50 and 59 years old with multiple sclerosis. CDR3s include the opening cysteine and the closing phenylalanine or tryptophan. D genes are given only for firm matches. Clone size appears in some rows only: once, few, many, or a class for an expanded clone.

v_call,d_call,j_call,clone_size,cdr3_nt,cdr3_aa
TRBV4-1,TRBD2,TRBJ2-3,many,TGCGCCAGCAGCCAAGGGGGACTAGCGCGCAAGACAGATACGCAGTATTTT,CASSQGGLARKTDTQYF
TRBV20-1,TRBD2,TRBJ2-3,many,TGCAGTGCTTGGACTAGCGGGAGTTCGACAGATACGCAGTATTTT,CSAWTSGSSTDTQYF
TRBV20-1,NA,TRBJ2-5,few,TGCAGTTTCCTCCTTAGCGGAGATGTACAAGAGACCCAGTACTTC,CSFLLSGDVQETQYF
TRBV5-1,NA,TRBJ2-3,many,TGCGCCAGCAGGATCGGATATTTCCGAGATACGCAGTATTTT,CASRIGYFRDTQYF
TRBV2,TRBD1,TRBJ2-1,many,TGTGCCAGCAGCGTCCCGGGACAGGGCGTATCAGGGCAGTTCTTC,CASSVPGQGVSGQFF
TRBV15,NA,TRBJ1-5,many,TGTGCCACCAGCAGAGGGAATAGCAATCAGCCCCAGCATTTT,CATSRGNSNQPQHF
TRBV20-1,NA,TRBJ2-7,many,TGCAGTGCGCGTACTCCTACTGTAACCTACGAGCAGTACTTC,CSARTPTVTYEQYF
TRBV29-1,NA,TRBJ2-7,many,TGCAGCGTTCAACTTGGGACAACCTACGAGCAGTACTTC,CSVQLGTTYEQYF
TRBV10-3,NA,TRBJ1-1,NA,TGTGCCATCAGTGGTGGAAAGCTGAACACTGAAGCTTTCTTT,CAISGGKLNTEAFF
TRBV5-1,TRBD2,TRBJ2-3,many,TGCGCCAGCAGAGAGGGGGGGACTAGCGGCACAGATACGCAGTATTTT,CASREGGTSGTDTQYF
TRBV21-1,NA,TRBJ2-3,few,TGTGCCAGCAGCAACATAGAAACAGATACGCAGTATTTT,CASSNIETDTQYF
TRBV19,NA,TRBJ2-1,NA,TGTGCCAGTAGTCTGGACCCCCCGGGGACCCAGAGTGACAATGAGCAGTTCTTC,CASSLDPPGTQSDNEQFF
TRBV6-6,TRBD1,TRBJ2-7,many,TGTGCCAGCAGGTGGGACAGAGACTACGAGCAGTACTTC,CASRWDRDYEQYF
TRBV6-2/TRBV6-3,NA,TRBJ1-5,many,TGTGCCAGCACCAAACGGGGGCAGCCCCAGCATTTT,CASTKRGQPQHF
TRBV20-1,TRBD2,TRBJ2-7,many,TGCAGTGCTAGAGCCCCAGGACTAGCGGGATCCTACGAGCAGTACTTC,CSARAPGLAGSYEQYF
TRBV19,NA,TRBJ2-2,NA,TGTGCCAGTAGACTCGGAGGCCCCGGGGAGCTGTTTTTT,CASRLGGPGELFF
TRBV5-1,NA,TRBJ2-3,many,TGCGCCAGCAGCTCCACAGATACGCAGTATTTT,CASSSTDTQYF
TRBV5-1,NA,TRBJ2-5,many,TGCGCCAGCAGCTTGGCGTTGGGGGGAGAGACCCAGTACTTC,CASSLALGGETQYF
TRBV3-1,TRBD2,TRBJ2-7,many,TGTGCCAGCACCTTAGGGACTAGCGGTACCTACGAGCAGTACTTC,CASTLGTSGTYEQYF
TRBV20-1,NA,TRBJ2-5,many,TGCAGTGCTAGACCTCCCGGGGGGCGCGGGGAGACCCAGTACTTC,CSARPPGGRGETQYF
TRBV20-1,TRBD1,TRBJ2-7,NA,TGCAGTGCCCGGGACAGGTTTTCCTACGAGCAGTACTTC,CSARDRFSYEQYF
TRBV20-1,NA,TRBJ1-4,many,TGCAGTGCTAGACAGGGGACTCCAACTAATGAAAAACTGTTTTTT,CSARQGTPTNEKLFF
TRBV7-8,TRBD2,TRBJ2-3,once,TGTGCCAGCAGCAGAAGTCCCGGGACTAGCGCAAACACAGATACGCAGTATTTT,CASSRSPGTSANTDTQYF
TRBV5-6,NA,TRBJ2-3,many,TGTGCCAGCAGCCCAGGGGGAGGGGTCGGAGATACGCAGTATTTT,CASSPGGGVGDTQYF
TRBV7-2,NA,TRBJ1-1,many,TGTGCCAGCAGCTTACCGGGACACAGGAACACTGAAGCTTTCTTT,CASSLPGHRNTEAFF
TRBV7-2,TRBD2,TRBJ2-3,many,TGTGCCAGCAGCATGACTAGCGCCCGAGATACGCAGTATTTT,CASSMTSARDTQYF
TRBV5-1,TRBD2,TRBJ2-7,few,TGCGCCAGCAGCCCGGGACTAGGAAGAACGTACGAGCAGTACTTC,CASSPGLGRTYEQYF
TRBV7-2,NA,TRBJ1-3,many,TGTGCCAGCAGCGAATGGCAGGGGAGGAACACCATATATTTT,CASSEWQGRNTIYF
TRBV20-1,NA,TRBJ2-7,NA,TGCAGTGCTAGACTGGACGGGTACGAGCAGTACTTC,CSARLDGYEQYF
TRBV7-8,NA,TRBJ2-7,many,TGTGCCAGCAGCTTAGTAGAGGTCAGAAACTACGAGCAGTACTTC,CASSLVEVRNYEQYF
TRBV11-3,NA,TRBJ2-5,many,TGTGCCAGCAGCTTAGGGGGACAACAAGAGACCCAGTACTTC,CASSLGGQQETQYF
TRBV24-1,NA,TRBJ2-7,many,TGTGCCACCAGTGACCGGACAGCTACCTACGAGCAGTACTTC,CATSDRTATYEQYF
TRBV7-3,TRBD2,TRBJ2-5,many,TGTGCCAGCAGCCCAGGGACTAGCGGCCAAGAGACCCAGTACTTC,CASSPGTSGQETQYF
TRBV20-1,NA,TRBJ1-1,many,TGCAGTGCAAGTCCCGGCTCTCGGGGCACTGAAGCTTTCTTT,CSASPGSRGTEAFF
TRBV5-8,NA,TRBJ1-1,many,TGTGCCAGCAGCTTGGGAGGGAGGGTCTTCACTGAAGCTTTCTTT,CASSLGGRVFTEAFF